This record covers a single T cell receptor (beta chain). This sample was included in a study of shared T cell receptors in the human thymus. The CDR3 is 12 residues long. Trimming shortened V by 3 bases and J by 4 bases, and 7 bases separated the two germline ends. The germline V gene encodes CDR1 SGHAT and CDR2 FQNNGV. Sequencing used immunoSEQ multiplex PCR; TCRdb keeps in-frame clones, though not all of them. The data contain some 700,000 clones, roughly 90% of them seen just once; the ten biggest clones take up approximately 0.011%. This sample also belongs to another study, concerning human thymus T cells. That source reports: Resections from corrective heart surgery supplied the thymus tissue. Thymic and blood repertoires appeared to carry a bias in their V and J gene usage. Among unrelated individuals, related research reported thymic repertoires that overlapped highly.

This chain uses TRBV11-2 with TRBJ2-7, with D perhaps TRBD1 (5 bases). This TCR was sampled from a boy younger than two with a congenital heart defect. Sequencing was performed on thymocytes. The CDR3 spells CASSFQGYEQYF. In nucleotides, the CDR3 is TGTGCCAGCAGCTTCCAGGGTTACGAGCAGTACTTC.